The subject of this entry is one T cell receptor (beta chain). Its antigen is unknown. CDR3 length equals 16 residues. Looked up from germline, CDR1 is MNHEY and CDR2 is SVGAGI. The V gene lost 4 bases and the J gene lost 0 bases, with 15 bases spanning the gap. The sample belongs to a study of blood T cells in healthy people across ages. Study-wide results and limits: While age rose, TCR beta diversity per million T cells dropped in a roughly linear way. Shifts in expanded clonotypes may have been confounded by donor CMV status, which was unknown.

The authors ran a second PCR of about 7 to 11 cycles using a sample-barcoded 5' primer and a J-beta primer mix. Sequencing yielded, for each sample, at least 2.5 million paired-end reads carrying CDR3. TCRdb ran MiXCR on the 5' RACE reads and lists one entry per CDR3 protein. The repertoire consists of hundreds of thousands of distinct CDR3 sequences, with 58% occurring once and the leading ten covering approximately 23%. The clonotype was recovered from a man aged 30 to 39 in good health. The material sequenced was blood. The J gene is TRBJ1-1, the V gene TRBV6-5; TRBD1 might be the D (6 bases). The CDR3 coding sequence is TGTGCCAGCAGTTTCTCTATCGGACAGCTGAACACTGAAGCTTTCTTT. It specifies CASSFSIGQLNTEAFF.